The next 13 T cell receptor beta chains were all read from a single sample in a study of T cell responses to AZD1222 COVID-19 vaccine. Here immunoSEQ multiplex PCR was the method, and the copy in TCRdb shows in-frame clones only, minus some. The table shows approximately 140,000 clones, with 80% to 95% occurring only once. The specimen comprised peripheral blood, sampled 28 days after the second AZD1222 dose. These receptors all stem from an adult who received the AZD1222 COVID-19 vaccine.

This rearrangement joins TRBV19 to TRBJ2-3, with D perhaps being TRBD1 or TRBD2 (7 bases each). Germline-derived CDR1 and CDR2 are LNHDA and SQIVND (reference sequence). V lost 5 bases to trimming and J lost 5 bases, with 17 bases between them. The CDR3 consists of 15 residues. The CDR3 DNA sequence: TGTGCCAGTAGTCCTGGGGAGGGGGCTGGAGATACGCAGTATTTT. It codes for CASSPGEGAGDTQYF.

CDR3 region: CASSFYQQETQYF. The CDR3 DNA follows: TGTGCCAGCAGCTTCTACCAGCAAGAGACCCAGTACTTC. The chain is built from TRBV11-3 and TRBJ2-5, with D unclear. This CDR3 is 13 amino acids long. Germline V gene sequence: CDR1 SGHNT, CDR2 YENEEA. The V end was cut by 3 bases, the J end by 2 bases, with 7 bases between. The full variable domain, completed using reference TRBV11-3 and TRBJ2-5, is EAGVVQSPRYKIIEKKQPVAFWCNPISGHNTLYWYLQNLGQGPELLIRYENEEAVDDSQLPKDRFSAERLKGVDSTLKIQPAELGDSAVYLCASSFYQQETQYFGPGTRLLVL.

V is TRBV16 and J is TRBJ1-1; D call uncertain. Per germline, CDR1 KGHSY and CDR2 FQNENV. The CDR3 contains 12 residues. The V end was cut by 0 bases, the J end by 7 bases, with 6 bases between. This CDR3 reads CASSQSRYEAFF. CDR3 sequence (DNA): TGTGCCAGCAGCCAATCCAGGTATGAAGCTTTCTTT.

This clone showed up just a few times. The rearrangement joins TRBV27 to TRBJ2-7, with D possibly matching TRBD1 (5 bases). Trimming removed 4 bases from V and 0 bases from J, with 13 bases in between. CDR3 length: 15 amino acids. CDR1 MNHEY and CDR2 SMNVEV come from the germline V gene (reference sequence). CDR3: CASSSWGLGSYEQYF. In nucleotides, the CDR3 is TGTGCCAGCAGTTCCTGGGGCCTGGGCTCCTACGAGCAGTACTTC.

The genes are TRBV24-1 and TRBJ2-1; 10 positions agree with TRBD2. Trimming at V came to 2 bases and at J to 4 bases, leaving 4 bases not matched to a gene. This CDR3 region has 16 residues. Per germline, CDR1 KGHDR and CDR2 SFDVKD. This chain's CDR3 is CATSDSSGSRYNEQFF. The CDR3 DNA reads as TGTGCCACCAGTGATTCTAGCGGGAGCCGGTACAATGAGCAGTTCTTC.

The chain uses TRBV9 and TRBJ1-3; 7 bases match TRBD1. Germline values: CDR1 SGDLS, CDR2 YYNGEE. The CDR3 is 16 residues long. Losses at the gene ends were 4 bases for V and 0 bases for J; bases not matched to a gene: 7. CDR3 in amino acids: CASSTLPGGSGNTIYF. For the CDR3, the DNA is TGTGCCAGCAGCACCCTCCCAGGGGGCTCTGGAAACACCATATATTTT. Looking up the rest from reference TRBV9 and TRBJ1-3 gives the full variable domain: DSGVTQTPKHLITATGQRVTLRCSPRSGDLSVYWYQQSLDQGLQFLIQYYNGEERAKGNILERFSAQQFPDLHSELNLSSLELGDSALYFCASSTLPGGSGNTIYFGEGSWLTVV.

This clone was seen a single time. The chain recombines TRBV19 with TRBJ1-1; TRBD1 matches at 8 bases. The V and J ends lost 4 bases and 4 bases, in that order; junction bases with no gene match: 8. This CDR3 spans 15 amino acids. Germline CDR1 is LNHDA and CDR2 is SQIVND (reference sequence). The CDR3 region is CASSTRQGRGTEAFF. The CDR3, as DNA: TGTGCCAGTAGTACCCGACAGGGGAGGGGCACTGAAGCTTTCTTT.

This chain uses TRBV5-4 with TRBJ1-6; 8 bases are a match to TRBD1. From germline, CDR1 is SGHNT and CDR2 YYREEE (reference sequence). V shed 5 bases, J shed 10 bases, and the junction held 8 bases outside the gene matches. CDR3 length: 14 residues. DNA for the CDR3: TGTGCCAGCAGTGACAGGGGTTGGGGCTCACCCCTCCACTTT. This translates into CASSDRGWGSPLHF. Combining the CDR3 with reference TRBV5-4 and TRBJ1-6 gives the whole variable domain ETGVTQSPTHLIKTRGQQVTLRCSSQSGHNTVSWYQQALGQGPQFIFQYYREEENGRGNFPPRFSGLQFPNYSSELNVNALELDDSALYLCASSDRGWGSPLHFGNGTRLTVT.

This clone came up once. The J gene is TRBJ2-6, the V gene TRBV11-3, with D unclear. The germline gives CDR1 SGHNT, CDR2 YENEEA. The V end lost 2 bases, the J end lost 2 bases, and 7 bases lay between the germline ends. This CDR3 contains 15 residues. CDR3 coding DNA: TGTGCCAGCAGCTTACAGGTAGCTGGGGCCAACGTCCTGACTTTC. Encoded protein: CASSLQVAGANVLTF.

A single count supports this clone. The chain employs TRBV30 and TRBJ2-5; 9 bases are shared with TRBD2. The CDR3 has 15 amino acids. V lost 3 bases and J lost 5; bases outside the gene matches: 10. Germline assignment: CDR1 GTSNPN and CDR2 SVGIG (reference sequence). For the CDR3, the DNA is TGTGCCTGGAGGCGTTCTAGCGGGATTATGGAGACCCAGTACTTC. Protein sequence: CAWRRSSGIMETQYF.

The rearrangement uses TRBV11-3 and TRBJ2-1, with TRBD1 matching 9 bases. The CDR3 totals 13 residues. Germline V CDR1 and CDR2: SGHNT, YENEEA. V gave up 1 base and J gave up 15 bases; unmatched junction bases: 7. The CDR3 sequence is CASSLGRDREAFF. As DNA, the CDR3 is TGTGCCAGCAGCTTAGGAAGGGACAGGGAGGCGTTCTTC. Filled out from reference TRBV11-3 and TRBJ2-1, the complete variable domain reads EAGVVQSPRYKIIEKKQPVAFWCNPISGHNTLYWYLQNLGQGPELLIRYENEEAVDDSQLPKDRFSAERLKGVDSTLKIQPAELGDSAVYLCASSLGRDREAFFGPGTRLTVL.

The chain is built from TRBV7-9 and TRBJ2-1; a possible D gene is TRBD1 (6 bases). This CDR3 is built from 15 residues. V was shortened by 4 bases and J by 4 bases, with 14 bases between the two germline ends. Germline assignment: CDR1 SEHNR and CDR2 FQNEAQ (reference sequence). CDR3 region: CASSSHQDSYNEQFF. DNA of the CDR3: TGTGCCAGCAGCTCACACCAGGACAGTTACAATGAGCAGTTCTTC. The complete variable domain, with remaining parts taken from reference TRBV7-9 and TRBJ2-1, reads DTGVSQNPRHKITKRGQNVTFRCDPISEHNRLYWYRQTLGQGPEFLTYFQNEAQLEKSRLLSDRFSAERPKGSFSTLEIQRTEQGDSAMYLCASSSHQDSYNEQFFGPGTRLTVL.

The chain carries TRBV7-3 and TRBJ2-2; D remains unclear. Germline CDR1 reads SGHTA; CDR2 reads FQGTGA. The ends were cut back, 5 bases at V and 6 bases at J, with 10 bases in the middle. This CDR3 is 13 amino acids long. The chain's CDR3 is CASSPGGSGELFF. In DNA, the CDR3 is TGTGCCAGCAGCCCCGGTGGATCCGGGGAGCTGTTTTTT.